Listed below are T cell receptor beta chains from one sample, sequenced in a study of cytomegalovirus exposure and HLA in healthy donors. TCRdb's copy holds only in-frame clones and misses some; the assay was immunoSEQ multiplex PCR. The sample lists roughly 100,000 clones; roughly three quarters were seen once. Sequencing was performed on PBMCs. The source of these receptors is a woman aged 55-75 years in good health and CMV-seronegative. The CDR3 runs from the conserved cysteine through the conserved F or W. A D gene is named only where the DNA matches it firmly. Only some rows state a clone size, as once, few, many or a class for expanded clones.

j_gene,v_gene,d_gene,abundance,CDR3aa,CDR3nt
TRBJ1-1,TRBV4-3,TRBD1,NA,CASSRRDEGAYTEAFF,TGCGCCAGCAGCCGGCGAGATGAGGGGGCCTACACTGAAGCTTTCTTT
TRBJ2-7,TRBV6-5,TRBD1,NA,CASGNYRGAYEQYF,TGTGCCAGCGGGAACTACAGGGGAGCCTACGAGCAGTACTTC
TRBJ1-1,TRBV5-8,TRBD1,NA,CASSNRDRLRVGAFF,TGTGCCAGCAGCAACCGGGACAGGCTGCGCGTAGGAGCTTTCTTT
TRBJ1-2,TRBV10-3,NA,NA,CAISWGGGGDNYGYTF,TGTGCCATCAGTTGGGGCGGGGGAGGGGACAACTATGGCTACACCTTC
TRBJ2-1,TRBV5-4,TRBD1,few,CASSFGTGNSNEQFF,TGTGCCAGCAGCTTTGGGACAGGTAATTCCAATGAGCAGTTCTTC
TRBJ2-4,TRBV7-2,NA,once,CASSLGISAGFSKNIQYF,TGTGCCAGCAGCTTAGGGATTAGTGCAGGGTTTTCAAAAAACATTCAGTACTTC
TRBJ2-1,TRBV2,NA,few,CASSEVSEVYNEQFF,TGTGCCAGCAGTGAAGTATCGGAGGTCTACAATGAGCAGTTCTTC
TRBJ2-5,TRBV7-9,NA,NA,CASSLYRAETQYF,TGTGCCAGCAGCTTATACAGGGCAGAGACCCAGTACTTC
TRBJ2-1,TRBV7-2,NA,NA,CASSLPVYNEQFF,TGTGCCAGCAGCTTACCAGTTTACAATGAGCAGTTCTTC
TRBJ2-7,TRBV30,TRBD1,NA,CAWSADRGGNEQYF,TGTGCCTGGAGTGCGGACAGGGGAGGCAACGAGCAGTACTTC
TRBJ1-5,TRBV19,TRBD1,few,CASSRTGLSNQPQHF,TGTGCCAGTAGCCGGACAGGCCTTAGCAATCAGCCCCAGCATTTT
TRBJ1-4,TRBV6-1,NA,NA,CASTRGSGINEKLFF,TGTGCCAGCACCCGGGGCAGCGGGATTAATGAAAAACTGTTTTTT
TRBJ1-1,TRBV6-5,NA,NA,CASQGHLNTEAFF,TGTGCCAGCCAGGGACACCTGAACACTGAAGCTTTCTTT
TRBJ2-3,TRBV6-6,NA,few,CASSYSRTRPDTQYF,TGTGCCAGCAGTTACTCTCGGACTCGGCCAGATACGCAGTATTTT
TRBJ2-2,TRBV11-2,NA,NA,CASSLGPNTGELFF,TGTGCCAGCAGCTTAGGGCCGAACACCGGGGAGCTGTTTTTT
TRBJ2-7,TRBV5-6,TRBD1,few,CASSLGQGRYEQYF,TGTGCCAGCAGCTTGGGACAGGGTCGATACGAGCAGTACTTC
TRBJ2-5,TRBV18,NA,few,CASSPPSLQETQYF,TGTGCCAGCTCACCCCCGTCCCTTCAAGAGACCCAGTACTTC
TRBJ2-7,TRBV5-6,NA,NA,CASSRGTDYEQYF,TGTGCCAGCAGCCGCGGGACTGATTACGAGCAGTACTTC
TRBJ2-1,TRBV29-1,TRBD1,once,CSVGTGPSSNEQFF,TGCAGCGTTGGGACAGGGCCTAGCTCCAATGAGCAGTTCTTC
TRBJ1-2,TRBV19,NA,NA,CASRPLATDNYGYTF,TGTGCCAGTAGACCCCTGGCAACAGATAACTATGGCTACACCTTC
TRBJ2-3,TRBV2,NA,NA,CASSGGVTDTQYF,TGTGCCAGCAGTGGGGGAGTAACAGATACGCAGTATTTT
TRBJ2-7,TRBV7-9,NA,once,CASSLGRASDEQYF,TGTGCCAGCAGCTTAGGCAGGGCTTCGGACGAGCAGTACTTC
TRBJ2-1,TRBV30,NA,NA,CAYHPGVSSYNEQFF,TGTGCCTACCACCCGGGAGTGAGCTCCTACAATGAGCAGTTCTTC
TRBJ2-5,TRBV5-1,TRBD1,once,CASSLGPGGGQETQYF,TGCGCCAGCAGCTTGGGGCCAGGGGGCGGTCAAGAGACCCAGTACTTC
TRBJ1-1,TRBV19,NA,NA,CASSVSRDTEAFF,TGTGCCAGTAGTGTATCCCGGGACACTGAAGCTTTCTTT
TRBJ2-1,TRBV5-6,TRBD2,NA,CASDTGTSGYNEQFF,TGTGCCAGCGATACCGGGACTAGCGGGTACAATGAGCAGTTCTTC
TRBJ2-2,TRBV7-8,TRBD2,NA,CASSFLRLARNTGELFF,TGTGCCAGCAGCTTTCTGAGACTAGCGAGAAACACCGGGGAGCTGTTTTTT
TRBJ1-2,TRBV6-1,NA,NA,CASSTGLRYTF,TGTGCCAGCAGCACAGGGTTAAGGTACACCTTC
TRBJ2-1,TRBV14,NA,NA,CASSQDPYNEQFF,TGTGCCAGCAGCCAAGATCCTTACAATGAGCAGTTCTTC
TRBJ2-1,TRBV9,TRBD2,NA,CASSPLGLAGENEQFF,TGTGCCAGCAGCCCTCTGGGACTAGCGGGGGAGAATGAGCAGTTCTTC
TRBJ2-1,TRBV7-9,TRBD2,NA,CASSLVTSGYNEQFF,TGTGCCAGCAGCTTAGTCACTAGCGGATACAATGAGCAGTTCTTC
TRBJ2-7,TRBV4-1,TRBD2,NA,CASSPREGIYEQYF,TGCGCCAGCAGCCCCCGGGAGGGGATTTACGAGCAGTACTTC
TRBJ1-1,TRBV18,TRBD1,NA,CASSPSGQGIEAFF,TGTGCCAGCTCACCTTCTGGACAGGGTATTGAAGCTTTCTTT
TRBJ2-3,TRBV7-2,NA,NA,CASSALVGSSTDTQYF,TGTGCCAGCAGCGCACTAGTCGGTAGCTCCACAGATACGCAGTATTTT
TRBJ2-3,TRBV5-1,TRBD2,NA,CASSLGILAGGADTQYF,TGCGCCAGCAGCTTGGGGATTCTAGCGGGAGGGGCAGATACGCAGTATTTT
TRBJ2-1,TRBV6-4,NA,few,CASSRTSSYNEQFF,TGTGCCAGCAGTAGGACAAGCTCCTACAATGAGCAGTTCTTC
TRBJ2-3,TRBV4-3,NA,NA,CASSQDASAVTDTQYF,TGCGCCAGCAGCCAAGATGCTAGCGCGGTGACAGATACGCAGTATTTT
TRBJ1-2,TRBV19,NA,once,CASGARGGNYGYTF,TGTGCCAGTGGGGCCCGGGGGGGGAACTATGGCTACACCTTC
TRBJ1-5,TRBV2,TRBD1,NA,CASSAGTGGYSNQPQHF,TGTGCCAGCAGCGCCGGGACAGGGGGGTATAGCAATCAGCCCCAGCATTTT
TRBJ1-2,TRBV5-1,TRBD1,few,CASSLISDRGSGYTF,TGCGCCAGCAGCTTAATATCGGACAGGGGGTCTGGCTACACCTTC
TRBJ1-4,TRBV14,NA,NA,CASSPRAGALEKLFF,TGTGCCAGCAGCCCTAGAGCAGGGGCACTAGAAAAACTGTTTTTT
TRBJ1-4,TRBV6-1,TRBD1,few,CASRAYGTGNEKLFF,TGTGCCAGCAGAGCCTACGGGACAGGGAATGAAAAACTGTTTTTT
TRBJ2-1,TRBV21-1,NA,NA,CASSKEREGDLDNEQFF,TGTGCCAGCAGCAAAGAGCGGGAGGGGGATTTGGACAATGAGCAGTTCTTC
TRBJ2-1,TRBV4-3,TRBD2,NA,CASSQEIAGASYNEQFF,TGCGCCAGCAGCCAAGAGATAGCGGGGGCTTCCTACAATGAGCAGTTCTTC
TRBJ2-2,TRBV6-6,TRBD2,NA,CASSYELAGNTGELFF,TGTGCCAGCAGTTACGAACTAGCGGGAAACACCGGGGAGCTGTTTTTT
TRBJ2-3,TRBV5-1,NA,NA,CASSQSQALDTQYF,TGCGCCAGCAGCCAAAGCCAGGCCCTAGATACGCAGTATTTT